This T cell receptor (beta chain) derives from a study of neurological immune-mediated disorders. The table lists this clonotype with many counts. Germline V lookup: CDR1 SGHRS, CDR2 YFSETQ. The V end was cut by 4 bases, the J end by 8 bases, with 18 bases between. The CDR3 is made up of 15 amino acids. Each TCR transcript was tagged with a 10-nucleotide random UMI during 5'RACE. TCRdb re-analysed the 5' RACE reads in MiXCR, keeping a single row per CDR3 protein. This table has about 21,000 distinct CDR3 sequences, around 14% appearing once. The TCR was taken from a female donor with HTLV-1-associated myelopathy (HAM/TSP). This rearrangement joins TRBV5-1 to TRBJ1-4; D not certain. Source material: PBMCs. This CDR3 is CASSPQHPASEKLFF. As DNA, the CDR3 is TGCGCCAGCAGCCCCCAACACCCTGCAAGCGAAAAACTGTTTTTT. Drawing the rest from reference TRBV5-1 and TRBJ1-4, the complete variable domain is KAGVTQTPRYLIKTRGQQVTLSCSPISGHRSVSWYQQTPGQGLQFLFEYFSETQRNKGNFPGRFSGRQFSNSRSEMNVSTLELGDSALYLCASSPQHPASEKLFFGSGTQLSVL.